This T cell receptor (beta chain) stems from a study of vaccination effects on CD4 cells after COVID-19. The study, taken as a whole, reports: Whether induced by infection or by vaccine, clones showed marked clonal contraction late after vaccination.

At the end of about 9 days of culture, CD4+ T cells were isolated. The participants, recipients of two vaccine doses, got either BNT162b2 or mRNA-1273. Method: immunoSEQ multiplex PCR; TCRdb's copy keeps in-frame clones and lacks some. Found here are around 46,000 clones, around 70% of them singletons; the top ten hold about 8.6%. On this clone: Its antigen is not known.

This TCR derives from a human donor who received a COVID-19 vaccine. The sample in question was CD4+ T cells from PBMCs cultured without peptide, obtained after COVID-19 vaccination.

CDR3 region: CASSIVDRGYEQYF. The CDR3 DNA is TGCGCCAGCAGCATTGTGGACAGGGGCTACGAGCAGTACTTC. This rearrangement joins TRBV5-1 to TRBJ2-7, with 9 bases aligning to TRBD1. The CDR3 totals 14 residues. After removal of 4 bases from V and 3 bases from J, the junction contained 5 bases not matched to a gene. CDR1 and CDR2 (germline): SGHRS, YFSETQ.